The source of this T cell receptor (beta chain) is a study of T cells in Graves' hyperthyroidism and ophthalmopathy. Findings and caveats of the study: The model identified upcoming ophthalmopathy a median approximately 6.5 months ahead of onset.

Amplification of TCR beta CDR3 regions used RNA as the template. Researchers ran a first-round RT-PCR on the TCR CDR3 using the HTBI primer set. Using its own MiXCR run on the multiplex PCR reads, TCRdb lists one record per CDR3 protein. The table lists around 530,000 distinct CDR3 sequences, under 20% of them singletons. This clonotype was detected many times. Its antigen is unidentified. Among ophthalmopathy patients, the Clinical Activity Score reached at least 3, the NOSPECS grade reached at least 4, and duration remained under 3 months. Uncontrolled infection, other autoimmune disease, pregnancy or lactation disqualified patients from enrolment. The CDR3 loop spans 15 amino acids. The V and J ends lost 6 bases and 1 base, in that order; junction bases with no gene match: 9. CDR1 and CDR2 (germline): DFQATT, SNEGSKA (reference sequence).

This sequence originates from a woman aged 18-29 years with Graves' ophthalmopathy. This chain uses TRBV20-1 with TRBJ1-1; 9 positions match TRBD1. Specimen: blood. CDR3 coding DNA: TGCAGTGCCCCGAGACAGGGGGTCGAGAACACTGAAGCTTTCTTT. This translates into CSAPRQGVENTEAFF.